The T cell receptor beta chain described here comes from a study of CD8+CD57+ T cells in acquired aplastic anemia. The CDR3 covers 18 residues. The J segment lost 0 bases and the V segment lost 6 bases, leaving 14 bases of the junction unmatched. CDR1 and CDR2 (germline): MGHDK, SYGVNS. TCR beta VDJ and CDR3 profiling used genomic DNA as template. Via MiXCR, TCRdb re-called the reads, giving one row per CDR3 protein. The repertoire consists of 100,000 to 120,000 distinct CDR3 sequences, with roughly 51% occurring once and the leading ten covering under 35%. The TCR was taken from a human donor in good health, serving as a control. The chain links TRBV25-1 to TRBJ1-1; 9 bases are a match to TRBD1. Sequenced: sorted CD4+, CD8+, or CD8+CD57+ T cells (not recorded which) from PBMCs. The CDR3 DNA reads TGTGCCAGCAGCCCCGGGGTGGGGACAGGGACAATGAACACTGAAGCTTTCTTT. Amino acid sequence: CASSPGVGTGTMNTEAFF.